This T cell receptor beta chain was found in a study of radiation and T cells in renal cell carcinoma. This clone was counted a few times. Its antigen is still unknown. General study points: Tumor samples were small regions of around 0.91 g. Compared with controls, irradiated tumors had more, larger dominant CDR3 motifs.

Treatment described: treatment-naive control, cytoreductive nephrectomy. This renal cell carcinoma was of the clear cell type. Control tumor donors were a few females and more than ten males, median age roughly 57 years. The ends were cut back, 4 bases at V and 4 bases at J, with 17 bases in the middle. The CDR3 contains 15 residues. The germline V gene encodes CDR1 SGHDN and CDR2 FVKESK. Profiling relied on immunoSEQ multiplex PCR, and the TCRdb table lists in-frame clones only, not all of them. The sample consists of approximately 16,000 clones, about 58% of them appearing once. The sequences come from tumor tissue, collected from a patient whose treatment was nephrectomy without radiotherapy. The chain couples TRBV14 to TRBJ2-7; D assignment may be TRBD1 or TRBD2 (5 bases each). The receptor was isolated from a man between 35 and 55 years old with renal cell carcinoma. The CDR3 nucleotides are TGTGCCAGCAGCCCTTGGGGACGAAATTTATACGAGCAGTACTTC. Translating gives CASSPWGRNLYEQYF.